One sample yielded the 21 T cell receptor beta chains listed below, sequenced in a study of T cell changes during pregnancy in multiple sclerosis. Some clones are missing from TCRdb's copy, which holds only in-frame ones; the method was immunoSEQ multiplex PCR. The sample contains more than 65,000 clones, more than 85% of which appear only once. The sample consisted of peripheral blood, taken in the first trimester of pregnancy. Receptor source: a female donor with multiple sclerosis, enrolled in a pregnancy study.

The CDR3 reads CASSVELAGGMVGNTGELFF. The CDR3 DNA follows: TGTGCCAGCAGTGTGGAGCTAGCGGGAGGTATGGTGGGTAACACCGGGGAGCTGTTTTTT. V gene TRBV6-1 combines with J gene TRBJ2-2; 11 nucleotides match TRBD2. The length of the CDR3 is 20 residues. Germline trimming cut 4 bases from V and 2 bases from J; bases unmatched to any gene: 15. Germline CDR1 MNHNS, CDR2 SASEGT.

This clone was seen a handful of times. This chain uses TRBV30 with TRBJ1-1; D gene unclear. Germline-derived CDR1 and CDR2 are GTSNPN and SVGIG (reference sequence). The V and J ends lost 2 bases and 3 bases respectively, with 16 bases between them. The CDR3 contains 15 residues. In DNA, the CDR3 is TGTGCCTGGAGTCAAGACCGCCTCGGGTACACTGAAGCTTTCTTT. Residues: CAWSQDRLGYTEAFF.

The chain has TRBV5-4 and TRBJ1-2, with 7 bases identical to TRBD1. Germline lookup yields CDR1 SGHNT and CDR2 YYREEE (reference sequence). This CDR3 region has 17 residues. The V and J ends lost 4 bases and 7 bases, in that order; junction bases with no gene match: 19. CDR3 DNA sequence: TGTGCCAGCAGCGCGGGACAGATTATTTCTGGCGCGTCTGGCTACACCTTC. Residues: CASSAGQIISGASGYTF.

This rearrangement joins TRBV9 to TRBJ2-6; TRBD1 might be the D (7 bases). The CDR3 has 18 residues. Germline CDR1 and CDR2: SGDLS and YYNGEE. V gave up 4 bases and J gave up 0 bases, with 17 bases separating them. Written as DNA, the CDR3 is TGTGCCAGCAGCTCCCAGGGGGGACTTAACTCTGGGGCCAACGTCCTGACTTTC. Residues: CASSSQGGLNSGANVLTF.

Only one count was recorded for this clone. The CDR3 nucleotides are TGTGCCAGTAGACCAAGACAGGGCTCAACTAATGAAAAACTGTTTTTT. It codes for CASRPRQGSTNEKLFF. The chain is built from TRBV19 and TRBJ1-4, with 7 nucleotides matching TRBD1. The V and J ends lost 6 bases and 0 bases, in that order; junction bases with no gene match: 7. Germline V gene data show CDR1 as LNHDA and CDR2 as SQIVND (reference sequence). The CDR3 totals 16 residues.

This rearrangement joins TRBV15 to TRBJ2-7; TRBD1 matches 8 bases. Germline V gene lookup returns CDR1 LNHNV and CDR2 YYDKDF (reference sequence). CDR3 length: 17 residues. V lost 3 bases and J lost 2; bases outside the gene matches: 12. DNA for the CDR3: TGTGCCACCAGCAGGGACACGTTGGGACAGGCAACCTACGAGCAGTACTTC. As protein: CATSRDTLGQATYEQYF.

This chain joins TRBV10-3 and TRBJ2-2, with D tentatively TRBD1 (6 bases). This CDR3 has 17 residues. The germline CDR1 and CDR2 sequences are ENHRY and SYGVKD. V lost 9 bases, J lost 4 bases, and 24 bases lay in between. The CDR3 loop is CAMAGTPSVMGTGELFF. The CDR3 DNA sequence: TGTGCCATGGCCGGGACACCCAGTGTAATGGGCACCGGGGAGCTGTTTTTT.

This clone rates as medium-sized. This rearrangement joins TRBV6-5 to TRBJ1-6; 7 bases fit TRBD1. Germline V gives CDR1 MNHEY, CDR2 SVGAGI. V shed 2 bases and J 11 bases; nucleotides not matched to a gene: 6. The length of the CDR3 is 14 residues. As DNA, the CDR3 is TGTGCCAGCAGTTACGGGGACAGCCCCACACCCCTCCACTTT. Translating it yields CASSYGDSPTPLHF.

The chain recombines TRBV9 with TRBJ2-5; D not resolved. The ends were cut back, 0 bases at V and 1 base at J, with 10 bases in the middle. Looked up from germline, CDR1 is SGDLS and CDR2 is YYNGEE. CDR3 length equals 15 residues. The CDR3 sequence: CASSVELSGQETQYF. The CDR3 nucleotides are TGTGCCAGCAGCGTAGAACTGTCGGGCCAAGAGACCCAGTACTTC.

Only one count was recorded for this clone. The chain combines TRBV2 with TRBJ1-5, with 9 bases fitting TRBD1. CDR1 SNHLY and CDR2 FYNNEI come from the germline V gene. The V gene end was trimmed by 6 bases and the J gene end by 6 bases; junction bases not matched to a gene: 3. This CDR3 region has 13 residues. The CDR3 region is CASRGTGPQPQHF. The CDR3 nucleotides read TGTGCCAGCAGAGGGACAGGGCCTCAGCCCCAGCATTTT.

The J gene is TRBJ2-7, the V gene TRBV2; D may be TRBD1 (6 bases). V was shortened by 6 bases and J by 4 bases, with 10 bases between the two germline ends. The CDR3 has 12 amino acids. The germline gives CDR1 SNHLY, CDR2 FYNNEI. Written as DNA, the CDR3 is TGTGCCAGCAGCGCTACAGGGTACGAGCAGTACTTC. Amino acid sequence: CASSATGYEQYF.

The V and J genes are TRBV6-5 and TRBJ1-5; a weak D match, TRBD1 (5 bases). The CDR3 spans 15 residues. The ends were cut back, 6 bases at V and 0 bases at J, with 12 bases in the middle. Germline V CDR1 and CDR2: MNHEY, SVGAGI. The DNA of the CDR3 is TGTGCCAGCAGGCTGACAGCGTATAGCAATCAGCCCCAGCATTTT. It yields the protein CASRLTAYSNQPQHF.

Here the CDR3 reads CASSLYRGFPDTQYF. The CDR3 coding sequence is TGTGCCAGCAGCTTATATCGGGGGTTCCCAGATACGCAGTATTTT. This sequence joins TRBV11-2 and TRBJ2-3, with D maybe TRBD2 (6 bases). Germline loops: CDR1 SGHAT, CDR2 FQNNGV. Trimming stripped 2 bases from V and 4 bases from J, with 13 bases between. The CDR3 consists of 15 residues.

This chain connects TRBV2 to TRBJ2-3, with a tentative D call TRBD2 (5 bases). V was trimmed by 3 bases and J by 5 bases, leaving 12 bases between them. This CDR3 region has 14 residues. Germline V gene lookup returns CDR1 SNHLY and CDR2 FYNNEI. CDR3 coding DNA: TGTGCCAGCAGTGACAGGCTAGCCAGAGATACGCAGTATTTT. It specifies CASSDRLARDTQYF.

This clone was picked up one time. The rearrangement links TRBV19 to TRBJ2-5, with 8 positions matching TRBD2. This CDR3 is 14 amino acids long. The germline V gene has CDR1 LNHDA and CDR2 SQIVND (reference sequence). The V and J ends lost 4 bases and 6 bases, in that order; junction bases with no gene match: 7. Here the CDR3 reads CASSTLSGAQTQYF. For the CDR3, the DNA is TGTGCCAGTAGTACCCTTAGCGGGGCGCAGACCCAGTACTTC. Full variable domain (outside the CDR3, taken from reference TRBV19 and TRBJ2-5): DGGITQSPKYLFRKEGQNVTLSCEQNLNHDAMYWYRQDPGQGLRLIYYSQIVNDFQKGDIAEGYSVSREKKESFPLTVTSAQKNPTAFYLCASSTLSGAQTQYFGPGTRLLVL.

This CDR3 reads CASRDRASEPQHF. CDR3 bases: TGTGCCAGTAGGGACAGGGCCTCCGAGCCCCAGCATTTT. The chain employs TRBV19 and TRBJ1-5; TRBD1 aligns across 8 bases. CDR3 length: 13 amino acids. The V and J ends lost 6 bases and 8 bases, in that order; junction bases with no gene match: 6. Germline V gene lookup returns CDR1 LNHDA and CDR2 SQIVND (reference sequence). Combining the CDR3 with reference TRBV19 and TRBJ1-5 gives the whole variable domain DGGITQSPKYLFRKEGQNVTLSCEQNLNHDAMYWYRQDPGQGLRLIYYSQIVNDFQKGDIAEGYSVSREKKESFPLTVTSAQKNPTAFYLCASRDRASEPQHFGDGTRLSIL.

The chain uses TRBV5-6 and TRBJ1-2, with 7 bases lining up with TRBD1. V trimming: 4 bases; J trimming: 8 bases; junction bases outside the gene matches: 5. Per the germline V gene, CDR1 is SGHDT and CDR2 is YYEEEE. The CDR3 covers 12 residues. The CDR3, as DNA: TGTGCCAGCAGCCCGGGACAGTTGGGCTACACCTTC. Residues: CASSPGQLGYTF.

This clone was picked up one time. This chain uses TRBV7-8 with TRBJ2-7; D is possibly TRBD2 (6 bases). The CDR3 is made up of 14 amino acids. Germline lookup yields CDR1 SGHVS and CDR2 FQNEAQ. V lost 0 bases and J lost 2, with 8 bases in between. This CDR3 is CASSLAEGPYEQYF. The DNA of the CDR3 is TGTGCCAGCAGCTTAGCGGAGGGGCCCTACGAGCAGTACTTC.

The rearrangement links TRBV5-1 to TRBJ2-5, with D perhaps matching TRBD2 (5 bases). CDR1 SGHRS and CDR2 YFSETQ come from the germline V gene. The V and J ends lost 4 bases and 5 bases respectively, with 6 bases between them. This CDR3 is built from 11 residues. The DNA for the CDR3 is TGCGCCAGCAGCAGGGAGGAGACCCAGTACTTC. Its translation: CASSREETQYF.

V and J are TRBV6-5 and TRBJ1-1; the match to TRBD1 covers 9 bases. The CDR3 is 15 residues long. Unmatched junction bases numbered 9, after V lost 6 bases and J lost 4 bases. Germline CDR1 MNHEY, CDR2 SVGAGI. The CDR3 is CASSSGQGAGTEAFF. The CDR3 DNA sequence: TGTGCCAGCAGCTCGGGACAGGGCGCGGGCACTGAAGCTTTCTTT.

The chain couples TRBV9 to TRBJ1-2; D might be TRBD1 (6 bases). Looked up from germline, CDR1 is SGDLS and CDR2 is YYNGEE. Trimming took 3 bases from V and 8 from J, leaving 11 bases between them. The CDR3 extends over 12 amino acids. The CDR3 region is CASSGRGAGYTF. For the CDR3, the DNA is TGTGCCAGCAGCGGCAGGGGCGCGGGCTACACCTTC.